This passage covers 12 T cell receptor beta chains from one sample sequenced in a study of T-cell memory formation after mild COVID-19. TCRdb fed the 5' RACE reads into MiXCR, producing one record per CDR3 protein. The repertoire consists of around 130,000 distinct CDR3 sequences, with more than 13% occurring once and the leading ten covering around 27%. Material for sequencing was PBMCs or a T cell subset sorted from them (not recorded which). The source of these receptors is an adult woman who had mild COVID-19 (a few samples of this study predate the infection). Cell type and time point are not known.

This clonotype occurred a few times. The chain recombines TRBV7-6 with TRBJ2-7; maybe TRBD1 (6 bases). The germline V gene encodes CDR1 SGHVS and CDR2 FNYEAQ. Trimming took 1 base from V and 5 from J, leaving 21 bases between them. CDR3 length equals 17 residues. As DNA, the CDR3 is TGTGCCAGCAGCTTAGGCATGACAGGTCTCTTTGCGGACGAGCAGTACTTC. It yields the protein CASSLGMTGLFADEQYF.

V is TRBV6-5 and J is TRBJ2-3; weak D call: TRBD2 (5 bases). V lost 4 bases and J 0 bases, leaving 8 bases between the germline ends. CDR1 and CDR2 (germline): MNHEY, SVGAGI. The CDR3 extends over 14 amino acids. The CDR3 region is CASSSRESTDTQYF. The CDR3 nucleotides read TGTGCCAGCAGTTCTAGGGAGAGCACAGATACGCAGTATTTT.

This clonotype was picked up a small number of times. The chain couples TRBV5-1 to TRBJ1-1, with D hard to call. V was shortened by 4 bases and J by 10 bases, with 11 bases between the two germline ends. The germline V gene has CDR1 SGHRS and CDR2 YFSETQ. The CDR3 loop spans 11 amino acids. The CDR3 sequence is CASSDDARAFF. CDR3 DNA sequence: TGCGCCAGCAGCGACGACGCTCGAGCTTTCTTT.

This clonotype was found a few times. The V and J genes are TRBV12-3 or TRBV12-4 and TRBJ1-1, with D maybe TRBD1 (6 bases). There are 14 residues in the CDR3. V was cut by 5 bases and J by 6 bases, with 16 bases left in between. Here the CDR3 reads CASSELQGAAEAFF. In nucleotides, the CDR3 is TGTGCCAGCAGTGAACTACAGGGTGCAGCTGAAGCTTTCTTT.

This clonotype was counted a few times. The V and J genes are TRBV6-5 and TRBJ2-7; TRBD1 aligns across 7 bases. In germline, CDR1 is MNHEY, CDR2 SVGAGI. J gave up 3 bases and V 0 bases, and 8 bases lay outside the gene matches. CDR3 size: 16 residues. CDR3 amino acids: CASSYSQDRIFYEQYF. CDR3 sequence (DNA): TGTGCCAGCAGTTACTCCCAGGACAGGATATTCTACGAGCAGTACTTC.

This clonotype was picked up a small number of times. The gene calls are TRBV4-3 and TRBJ2-1, with D perhaps TRBD2 (5 bases). Trimming took 0 bases from V and 10 from J, leaving 19 bases between them. Germline V gene data show CDR1 as LGHNA and CDR2 as YSLEER. The CDR3 loop spans 16 amino acids. The CDR3 loop reads CASSQESSQEGEEQFF. The DNA for the CDR3 is TGCGCCAGCAGCCAAGAGTCTAGCCAAGAGGGTGAAGAGCAGTTCTTC.

The chain carries TRBV5-6 and TRBJ2-1, with D uncertain. Germline assignment: CDR1 SGHDT and CDR2 YYEEEE. This CDR3 is built from 15 residues. The V gene lost 8 bases and the J gene lost 4 bases, with 19 bases spanning the gap. DNA for the CDR3: TGTGCCAGTGTGAATCGGAACAGAGCGTACAATGAGCAGTTCTTC. Amino acid sequence: CASVNRNRAYNEQFF.

The chain is built from TRBV9 and TRBJ2-1; D not resolved. The CDR3 totals 14 residues. Deletions cut 0 bases from V and 2 bases from J, with 6 bases between. Germline V gene lookup returns CDR1 SGDLS and CDR2 YYNGEE. This CDR3 is CASSVGGAYNEQFF. The CDR3 nucleotides are TGTGCCAGCAGCGTAGGCGGTGCCTACAATGAGCAGTTCTTC.

This clonotype has more than one count but fewer than ten. CDR3 coding DNA: TGTGCCAGCAGCCCGGTTTGGGGAAGCGGGAGGGCCGAGTACGAGCAGTACTTC. This sequence encodes CASSPVWGSGRAEYEQYF. V is TRBV7-9 and J is TRBJ2-7, with 10 bases that match TRBD2. The germline V gene has CDR1 SEHNR and CDR2 FQNEAQ (reference sequence). CDR3 size: 18 residues. Trimming took 5 bases from V and 4 from J; bases not matched to a gene: 17.

V is TRBV13 and J is TRBJ2-1; D gene unclear. With 1 base removed from V and 12 bases from J, the gap between germline ends came to 13 bases. There are 13 residues in the CDR3. The germline V gene has CDR1 PRHDT and CDR2 FYEKMQ (reference sequence). The CDR3 DNA reads as TGTGCCAGCAGCTTAGCTACCTTGGTGGTGCAGTTCTTC. Translation gives CASSLATLVVQFF.

This clonotype was observed a handful of times. The chain recombines TRBV29-1 with TRBJ2-1; 11 bases match TRBD2. Germline CDR1 reads SQVTM; CDR2 reads ANQGSEA. The ends lost 1 base at V and 3 bases at J; junction bases unmatched: 5. The CDR3 extends over 16 amino acids. Here the CDR3 reads CSVEGLLAGGYNEQFF. The CDR3 DNA sequence: TGCAGCGTTGAAGGGCTCCTAGCGGGGGGCTACAATGAGCAGTTCTTC.

CDR3 in amino acids: CASSYPTERGSYEQYF. The CDR3 nucleotides are TGTGCCAGCAGTTACCCGACGGAGCGGGGGTCCTACGAGCAGTACTTC. The genes are TRBV6-5 and TRBJ2-7; 8 positions agree with TRBD2. The germline gives CDR1 MNHEY, CDR2 SVGAGI. The CDR3 covers 16 residues. V gave up 2 bases and J gave up 1 base; unmatched junction bases: 7.